The 16 T cell receptor beta chains reported below all come from one sample, sequenced in a study of blood T cells in healthy people across ages. A J-beta primer mix and a sample-barcoded 5' primer were used in a second PCR of about 7 to 12 cycles. Via MiXCR, TCRdb re-called the 5' RACE reads, giving one row per CDR3 protein. This table has 1,500,000 or so distinct CDR3 sequences, approximately 63% appearing once. Sequenced sample: blood. These receptors came from a man aged 18 to 30 in good health.

The sample holds a few counts of this clonotype. This chain joins TRBV11-2 and TRBJ2-3, with 8 bases lining up with TRBD2. The CDR3 runs 16 residues. Germline trimming cut 2 bases from V and 5 bases from J; bases unmatched to any gene: 9. The germline CDR1 and CDR2 sequences are SGHAT and FQNNGV. The CDR3 DNA is TGTGCCAGCAGCTTATCTAGCGGGTCCCCCGGAGATACGCAGTATTTT. Translating gives CASSLSSGSPGDTQYF. Combining the CDR3 with reference TRBV11-2 and TRBJ2-3 gives the whole variable domain EAGVAQSPRYKIIEKRQSVAFWCNPISGHATLYWYQQILGQGPKLLIQFQNNGVVDDSQLPKDRFSAERLKGVDSTLKIQPAKLEDSAVYLCASSLSSGSPGDTQYFGPGTRLTVL.

The chain employs TRBV5-4 and TRBJ1-2; 12 bases map to TRBD1. Germline CDR1 reads SGHNT; CDR2 reads YYREEE (reference sequence). Trimming removed 2 bases from V and 7 bases from J; junction bases left unmatched: 3. CDR3 length equals 14 residues. DNA of the CDR3: TGTGCCAGCAGCTTCGGGACAGGGGGCCGTGGCTACACCTTC. Encoded protein: CASSFGTGGRGYTF.

The rearrangement links TRBV4-3 to TRBJ2-5; a possible D gene is TRBD1 (5 bases). The CDR3 contains 14 residues. Trimming removed 0 bases at V and 11 bases at J, with 16 bases between. CDR1 and CDR2 (germline): LGHNA, YSLEER. In DNA, the CDR3 is TGCGCCAGCAGCCAAGAAGCTGGGGCCGATGAGCAGTACTTC. Its translation: CASSQEAGADEQYF.

For the CDR3, the DNA is TGTGCCAGCAACGTCTTAGCGGCCCTTCCCTCCTACAATGAGCAGTTCTTC. Translation: CASNVLAALPSYNEQFF. The V call is TRBV7-2, the J call TRBJ2-1, with D perhaps TRBD2 (6 bases). This CDR3 has 17 residues. Germline loops: CDR1 SGHTA, CDR2 FQGNSA. The V gene lost 7 bases and the J gene lost 0 bases, with 19 bases spanning the gap.

The V gene is TRBV7-2, the J gene TRBJ2-5, with 13 bases fitting TRBD2. The CDR3 consists of 15 residues. The junction had 12 bases not matched to a gene; V was cut back by 5 bases and J by 12 bases. Germline CDR1 reads SGHTA; CDR2 reads FQGNSA. CDR3 in DNA: TGTGCCAGCAGCCCGGGGGGACTAGCGGGACGTGCGAAGTACTTC. Protein: CASSPGGLAGRAKYF.

This chain links TRBV6-5 with TRBJ1-2; D perhaps matches TRBD1 (5 bases). From germline, CDR1 is MNHEY and CDR2 SVGAGI. Trimming removed 0 bases from V and 8 bases from J, with 13 bases in between. The CDR3 length is 14 residues. CDR3 DNA sequence: TGTGCCAGCAGTTACTCACCCCAGGGTTCCGGCTACACCTTC. Its protein is CASSYSPQGSGYTF.

This chain joins TRBV18 and TRBJ2-5; 9 nucleotides align to TRBD1. Germline V gene sequence: CDR1 KGHSH, CDR2 LQKENI. This CDR3 comprises 16 residues. The ends lost 3 bases at V and 4 bases at J; junction bases unmatched: 9. For the CDR3, the DNA is TGTGCCAGCTCACCGATAGCCTCGACAGGGGGAGAGACCCAGTACTTC. This gives the protein CASSPIASTGGETQYF.

The chain is built from TRBV4-3 and TRBJ1-1; no reliable D call. The germline V gene has CDR1 LGHNA and CDR2 YSLEER. Deletions cut 4 bases from V and 0 bases from J, with 9 bases between. CDR3 length equals 14 residues. This CDR3 is CASSPSPMNTEAFF. The CDR3 region has the DNA TGCGCCAGCAGCCCAAGCCCAATGAACACTGAAGCTTTCTTT.

This clonotype has more than one count but fewer than ten. The J gene is TRBJ2-1, the V gene TRBV20-1; possible D gene TRBD2, 6 bases. This CDR3 has 16 amino acids. Trimming pared 2 bases from V and 5 bases from J, leaving 19 bases between. The germline gives CDR1 DFQATT, CDR2 SNEGSKA (reference sequence). CDR3 nucleotide sequence: TGCAGTGCTAGACATGGTACCGTCGGACTACACAATGAGCAGTTCTTC. Translation: CSARHGTVGLHNEQFF.

The V and J genes are TRBV25-1 and TRBJ2-3, with D perhaps given as TRBD1 or TRBD2 (5 bases each). Per the germline V gene, CDR1 is MGHDK and CDR2 is SYGVNS. The CDR3 has 12 amino acids. V lost 3 bases and J 4 bases, leaving 5 bases between the germline ends. Here the CDR3 reads CASSEGADTQYF. In DNA form, the CDR3 reads TGTGCCAGCAGTGAGGGGGCAGATACGCAGTATTTT. Together with reference TRBV25-1 and TRBJ2-3, the CDR3 gives the full variable domain: EADIYQTPRYLVIGTGKKITLECSQTMGHDKMYWYQQDPGMELHLIHYSYGVNSTEKGDLSSESTVSRIRTEHFPLTLESARPSHTSQYLCASSEGADTQYFGPGTRLTVL.

The rearrangement uses TRBV27 and TRBJ2-1, with TRBD2 identical over 11 bases. Trimming cost V 5 bases and J 7 bases; bases outside gene matches: 10. Per germline, CDR1 MNHEY and CDR2 SMNVEV (reference sequence). The length of the CDR3 is 16 residues. The CDR3 sequence: CASSSATSGTRNEQFF. The CDR3 coding sequence is TGTGCCAGCAGTAGCGCGACTAGCGGGACTCGGAATGAGCAGTTCTTC.

This sequence joins TRBV4-1 and TRBJ1-1; D not certain. V shed 4 bases and J shed 3 bases, with 15 bases lying between them. The CDR3 is 15 amino acids. CDR1 is MGHRA, CDR2 YSYEKL, per germline. CDR3 in amino acids: CASSLRDGQDTEAFF. In DNA form, the CDR3 reads TGCGCCAGCAGCCTCCGGGATGGGCAGGACACTGAAGCTTTCTTT.

The chain is built from TRBV12-3 or TRBV12-4 and TRBJ1-1, with D possibly matching TRBD1 (5 bases). V was cut by 1 base and J by 7 bases, with 13 bases left in between. CDR3 length equals 14 residues. In DNA, the CDR3 is TGTGCCAGCAGTTTAGTGGGGGGAATGGGTGAAGCTTTCTTT. Residues: CASSLVGGMGEAFF.

Only a few counts were recorded for this clonotype. The V call is TRBV12-3 or TRBV12-4, the J call TRBJ2-3, with D possibly being TRBD2 (5 bases). The V end lost 3 bases, the J end lost 5 bases, and 12 bases lay between the germline ends. The CDR3 totals 14 residues. The CDR3 bases are TGTGCCAGCAGTTTTCGGGGAAACGAAGATACGCAGTATTTT. As protein: CASSFRGNEDTQYF.

CDR3 residues: CASSLIGRLAFYEQYF. Here the CDR3 DNA reads TGTGCCAGCAGCTTAATTGGGCGACTAGCGTTCTACGAGCAGTACTTC. V is TRBV7-2 and J is TRBJ2-7; 8 bases map to TRBD2. There are 16 residues in the CDR3. Germline assignment: CDR1 SGHTA and CDR2 FQGNSA. Trimming took 2 bases from V and 3 from J; bases not matched to a gene: 9.

This sequence joins TRBV9 and TRBJ2-3, with D unclear. The CDR3 has 14 residues. Looked up from germline, CDR1 is SGDLS and CDR2 is YYNGEE. Trimming cost V 0 bases and J 0 bases, with 5 bases left between them. CDR3 amino acids: CASSVERSTDTQYF. CDR3 DNA: TGTGCCAGCAGCGTAGAGCGTAGCACAGATACGCAGTATTTT.